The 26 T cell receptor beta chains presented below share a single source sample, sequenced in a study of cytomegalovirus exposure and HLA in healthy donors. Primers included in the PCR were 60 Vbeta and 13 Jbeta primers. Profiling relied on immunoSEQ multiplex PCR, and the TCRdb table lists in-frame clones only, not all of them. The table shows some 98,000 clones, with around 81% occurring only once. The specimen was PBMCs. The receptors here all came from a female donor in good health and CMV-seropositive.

The CDR3 region is CASTQQANTEAFF. CDR3 DNA: TGTGCCAGCACTCAACAGGCGAACACTGAAGCTTTCTTT. The chain employs TRBV6-6 and TRBJ1-1; perhaps TRBD1 as D (5 bases). The germline CDR1 and CDR2 sequences are MNHNY and SVGAGI (reference sequence). This CDR3 is built from 13 residues. The ends were cut back, 7 bases at V and 1 base at J, with 10 bases in the middle.

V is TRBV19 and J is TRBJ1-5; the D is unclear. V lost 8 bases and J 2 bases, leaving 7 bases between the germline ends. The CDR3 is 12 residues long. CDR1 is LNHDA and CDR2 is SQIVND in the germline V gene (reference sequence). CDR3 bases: TGTGCCAGTTCTACAGGCAATCAGCCCCAGCATTTT. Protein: CASSTGNQPQHF.

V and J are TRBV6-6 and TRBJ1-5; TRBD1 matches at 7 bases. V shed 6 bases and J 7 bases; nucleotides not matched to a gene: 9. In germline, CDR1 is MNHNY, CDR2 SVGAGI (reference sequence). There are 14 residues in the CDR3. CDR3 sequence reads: CASRRDRAVQPQHF. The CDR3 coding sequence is TGTGCCAGCAGGAGAGACAGGGCCGTCCAGCCCCAGCATTTT.

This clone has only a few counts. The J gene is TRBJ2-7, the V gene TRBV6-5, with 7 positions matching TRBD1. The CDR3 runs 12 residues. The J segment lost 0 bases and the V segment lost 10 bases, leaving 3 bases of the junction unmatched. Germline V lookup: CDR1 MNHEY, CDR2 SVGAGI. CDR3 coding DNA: TGTGCCACCGGGACAGTCTCCTACGAGCAGTACTTC. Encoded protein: CATGTVSYEQYF.

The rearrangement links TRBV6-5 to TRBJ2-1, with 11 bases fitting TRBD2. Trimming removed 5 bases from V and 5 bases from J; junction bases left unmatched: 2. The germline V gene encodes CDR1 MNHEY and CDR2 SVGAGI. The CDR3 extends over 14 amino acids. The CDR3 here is CASSPGLADNEQFF. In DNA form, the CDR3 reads TGTGCCAGCAGTCCGGGACTAGCGGACAATGAGCAGTTCTTC.

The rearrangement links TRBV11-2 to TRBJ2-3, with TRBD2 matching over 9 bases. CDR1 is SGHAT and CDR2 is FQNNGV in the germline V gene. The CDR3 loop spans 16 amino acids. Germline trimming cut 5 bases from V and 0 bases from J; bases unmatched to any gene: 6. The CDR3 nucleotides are TGTGCCAGCAGCCACTATAGCGGGGGAAGCACAGATACGCAGTATTTT. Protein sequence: CASSHYSGGSTDTQYF.

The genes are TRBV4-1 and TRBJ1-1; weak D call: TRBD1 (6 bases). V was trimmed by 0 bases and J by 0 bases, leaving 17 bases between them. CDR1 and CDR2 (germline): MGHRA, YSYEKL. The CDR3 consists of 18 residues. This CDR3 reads CASSQESLRGRLNTEAFF. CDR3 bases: TGCGCCAGCAGCCAAGAGAGTTTAAGGGGGAGATTGAACACTGAAGCTTTCTTT.

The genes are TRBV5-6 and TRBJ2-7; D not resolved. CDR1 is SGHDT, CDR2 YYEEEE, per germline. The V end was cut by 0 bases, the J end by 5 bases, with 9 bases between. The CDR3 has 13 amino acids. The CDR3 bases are TGTGCCAGCAGCTTGGAACAGTTCCACGAGCAGTACTTC. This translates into CASSLEQFHEQYF.

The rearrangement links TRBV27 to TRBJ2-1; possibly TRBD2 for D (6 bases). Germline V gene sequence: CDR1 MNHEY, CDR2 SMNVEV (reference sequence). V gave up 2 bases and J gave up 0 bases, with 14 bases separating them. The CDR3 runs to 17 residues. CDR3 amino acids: CASSLGPAGSSYNEQFF. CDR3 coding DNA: TGTGCCAGCAGTTTAGGTCCCGCGGGAAGCTCCTACAATGAGCAGTTCTTC.

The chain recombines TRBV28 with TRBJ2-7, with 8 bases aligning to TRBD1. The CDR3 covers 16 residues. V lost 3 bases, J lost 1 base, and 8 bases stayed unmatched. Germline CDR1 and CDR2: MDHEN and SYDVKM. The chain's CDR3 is CASSLLGQDISYEQYF. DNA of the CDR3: TGTGCCAGCAGTTTGCTGGGACAGGACATATCCTACGAGCAGTACTTC.

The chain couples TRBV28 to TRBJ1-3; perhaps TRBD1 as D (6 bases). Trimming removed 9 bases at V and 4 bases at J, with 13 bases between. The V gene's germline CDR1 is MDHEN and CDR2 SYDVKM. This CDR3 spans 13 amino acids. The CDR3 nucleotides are TGTGCCAGGGTCCACAGGGCGGGAAACACCATATATTTT. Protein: CARVHRAGNTIYF. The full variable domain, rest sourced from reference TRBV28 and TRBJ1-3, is DVKVTQSSRYLVKRTGEKVFLECVQDMDHENMFWYRQDPGLGLRLIYFSYDVKMKEKGDIPEGYSVSREKKERFSLILESASTNQTSMYLCARVHRAGNTIYFGEGSWLTVV.

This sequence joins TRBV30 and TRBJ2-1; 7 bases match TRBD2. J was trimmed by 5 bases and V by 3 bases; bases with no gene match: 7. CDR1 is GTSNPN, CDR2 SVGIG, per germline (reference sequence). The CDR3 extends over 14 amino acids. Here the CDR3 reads CAWSSGRGNNEQFF. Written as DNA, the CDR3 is TGTGCCTGGAGCAGTGGGAGGGGAAACAATGAGCAGTTCTTC.

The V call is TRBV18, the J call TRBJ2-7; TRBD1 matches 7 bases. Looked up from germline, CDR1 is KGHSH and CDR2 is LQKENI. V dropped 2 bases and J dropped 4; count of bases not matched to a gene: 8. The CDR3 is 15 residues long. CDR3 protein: CASSPKGGYQYEQYF. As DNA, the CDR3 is TGTGCCAGCTCACCAAAAGGGGGCTATCAATACGAGCAGTACTTC.

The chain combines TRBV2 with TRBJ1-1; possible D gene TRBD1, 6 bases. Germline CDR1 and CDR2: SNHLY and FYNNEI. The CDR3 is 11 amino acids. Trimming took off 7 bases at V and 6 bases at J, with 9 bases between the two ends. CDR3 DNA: TGTGCCAGCAACAGGGTCCCTGAAGCTTTCTTT. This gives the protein CASNRVPEAFF.

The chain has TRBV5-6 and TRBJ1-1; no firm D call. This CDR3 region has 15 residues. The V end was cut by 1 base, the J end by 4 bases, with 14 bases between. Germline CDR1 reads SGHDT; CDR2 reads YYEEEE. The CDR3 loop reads CASSLLGTKFTEAFF. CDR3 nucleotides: TGTGCCAGCAGCTTGCTAGGCACCAAATTCACTGAAGCTTTCTTT.

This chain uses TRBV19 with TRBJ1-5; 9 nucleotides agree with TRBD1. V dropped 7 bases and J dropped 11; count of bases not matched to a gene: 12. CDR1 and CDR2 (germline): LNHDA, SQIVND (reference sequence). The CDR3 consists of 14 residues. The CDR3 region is CASIGPQGQGAQHF. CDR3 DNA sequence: TGTGCCAGTATTGGGCCTCAGGGACAGGGAGCCCAGCATTTT.

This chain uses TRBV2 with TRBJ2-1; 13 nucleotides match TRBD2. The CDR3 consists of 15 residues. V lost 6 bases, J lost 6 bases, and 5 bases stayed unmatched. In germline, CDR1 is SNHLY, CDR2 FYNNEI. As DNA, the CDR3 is TGTGCCAGCAGGACGGGACTAGCGGGAATCAATGAGCAGTTCTTC. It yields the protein CASRTGLAGINEQFF.

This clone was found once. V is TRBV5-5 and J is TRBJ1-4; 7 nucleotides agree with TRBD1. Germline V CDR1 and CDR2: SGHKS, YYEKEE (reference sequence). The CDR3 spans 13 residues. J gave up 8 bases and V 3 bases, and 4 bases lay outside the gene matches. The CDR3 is CASSSTGVEKLFF. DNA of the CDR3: TGTGCCAGCAGCTCAACAGGGGTAGAAAAACTGTTTTTT.

CDR3 nucleotides: TGCGCCAGCAGCTTAGCATTCACTAGCACAGATACGCAGTATTTT. Amino acids: CASSLAFTSTDTQYF. V gene TRBV5-1 combines with J gene TRBJ2-3, with D unclear. Trimming took off 2 bases at V and 0 bases at J, with 10 bases between the two ends. This CDR3 has 15 amino acids. In germline, CDR1 is SGHRS, CDR2 YFSETQ.

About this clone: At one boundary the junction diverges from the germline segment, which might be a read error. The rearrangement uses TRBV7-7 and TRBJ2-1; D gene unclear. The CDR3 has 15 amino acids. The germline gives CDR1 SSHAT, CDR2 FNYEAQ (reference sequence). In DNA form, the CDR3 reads TGTGCTAGCAGCCCTTCATCCACTCCCTACAATGAGCAGTTCTTC. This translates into CASSPSSTPYNEQFF.

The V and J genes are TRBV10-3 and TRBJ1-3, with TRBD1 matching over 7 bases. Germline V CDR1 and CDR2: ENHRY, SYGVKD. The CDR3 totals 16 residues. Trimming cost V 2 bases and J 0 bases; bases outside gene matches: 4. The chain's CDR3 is CAISEAGTVSGNTIYF. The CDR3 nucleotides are TGTGCCATCAGTGAGGCAGGGACAGTCTCTGGAAACACCATATATTTT.

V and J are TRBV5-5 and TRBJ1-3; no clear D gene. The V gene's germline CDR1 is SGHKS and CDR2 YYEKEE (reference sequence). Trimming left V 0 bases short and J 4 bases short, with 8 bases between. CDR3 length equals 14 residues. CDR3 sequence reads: CASSLVTGGNTIYF. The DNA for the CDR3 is TGTGCCAGCAGCTTGGTGACGGGGGGAAACACCATATATTTT.

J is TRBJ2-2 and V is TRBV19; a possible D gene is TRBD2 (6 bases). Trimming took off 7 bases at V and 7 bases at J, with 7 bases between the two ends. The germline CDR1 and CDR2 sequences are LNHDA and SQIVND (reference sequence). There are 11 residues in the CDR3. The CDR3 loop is CASMGGGELFF. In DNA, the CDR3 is TGTGCCAGTATGGGGGGCGGGGAGCTGTTTTTT.

The CDR3: CASSEWFRGLGQPQHF. DNA for the CDR3: TGTGCCAGCAGTGAATGGTTCAGGGGGTTGGGTCAGCCCCAGCATTTT. V and J are TRBV6-1 and TRBJ1-5; 7 bases match TRBD1. Trimming cost V 2 bases and J 6 bases; bases outside gene matches: 10. The CDR3 covers 16 residues. CDR1 is MNHNS, CDR2 SASEGT, per germline.

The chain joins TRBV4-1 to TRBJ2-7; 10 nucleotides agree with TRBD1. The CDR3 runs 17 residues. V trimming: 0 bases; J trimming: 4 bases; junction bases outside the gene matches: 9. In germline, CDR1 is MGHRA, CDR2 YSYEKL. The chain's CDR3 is CASSQEAPGQGWYEQYF. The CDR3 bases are TGCGCCAGCAGCCAAGAAGCTCCGGGACAGGGGTGGTACGAGCAGTACTTC.

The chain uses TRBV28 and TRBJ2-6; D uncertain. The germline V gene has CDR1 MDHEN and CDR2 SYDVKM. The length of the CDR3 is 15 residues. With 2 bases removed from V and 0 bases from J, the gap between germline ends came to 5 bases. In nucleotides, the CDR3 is TGTGCCAGCAGTTTACCCTCCTCTGGGGCCAACGTCCTGACTTTC. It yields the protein CASSLPSSGANVLTF. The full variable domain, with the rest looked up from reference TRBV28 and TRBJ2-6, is DVKVTQSSRYLVKRTGEKVFLECVQDMDHENMFWYRQDPGLGLRLIYFSYDVKMKEKGDIPEGYSVSREKKERFSLILESASTNQTSMYLCASSLPSSGANVLTFGAGSRLTVL.